This T cell receptor beta chain was retrieved from a study of cytomegalovirus exposure and HLA in healthy donors. With regard to this clone: The antigen is undetermined.

General study points: The study designated 150 or so TCR beta chains cytomegalovirus-associated. First-cohort TCR clusters tended to co-occur in the roughly 130 validation repertoires, a later analysis found.

Here immunoSEQ multiplex PCR was the method, and the copy in TCRdb shows in-frame clones only, minus some. The sample gives about 150,000 clones, more than 80% of which show up once; over 5% is in the top ten. Trimming pared 2 bases from V and 6 bases from J, leaving 11 bases between. The germline gives CDR1 SGHRS, CDR2 YFSETQ. The CDR3 is 14 amino acids. The chain recombines TRBV5-1 with TRBJ1-4; D is unclear. This TCR derives from a woman in her twenties or thirties in good health and CMV-seropositive. Sequencing used PBMCs. CDR3 in DNA: TGCGCCAGCAGCTTACGGGGTCGGGATGAAAAACTGTTTTTT. Its protein is CASSLRGRDEKLFF.